The 3 T cell receptor beta chains below all came from one sample that was sequenced in a study of Graves' ophthalmopathy and Graves' hyperthyroidism. Amplifying from RNA transcripts, the study obtained TCR beta CDR3 regions. In the first round, RT-PCR was carried out with HTBI primers, and a multiplex PCR formed the second round. Each CDR3 protein is one row after TCRdb ran MiXCR on the multiplex PCR reads. This table holds hundreds of thousands of distinct CDR3 sequences, about 22% found once. The sequencing sample was made of peripheral blood. These receptors all stem from a woman aged 45-60 years with Graves' ophthalmopathy.

This clonotype was observed many times. J is TRBJ1-2 and V is TRBV24-1; no reliable D call. This CDR3 contains 14 residues. The V gene lost 0 bases and the J gene lost 5 bases, with 9 bases spanning the gap. Per the germline V gene, CDR1 is KGHDR and CDR2 is SFDVKD. CDR3 bases: TGTGCCACCAGTGATTTGGCGACTTCTTATGGCTACACCTTC. This gives the protein CATSDLATSYGYTF.

This clonotype was observed many times. This chain uses TRBV5-1 with TRBJ2-5, with 7 nucleotides matching TRBD1. The CDR3 has 14 residues. V lost 4 bases to trimming and J lost 1 base; unmatched junction nucleotides: 4. CDR1 and CDR2 (germline): SGHRS, YFSETQ. CDR3 sequence reads: CASSETGFQETQYF. CDR3 nucleotides: TGCGCCAGCAGCGAGACAGGGTTCCAAGAGACCCAGTACTTC. The complete variable domain, with remaining parts taken from reference TRBV5-1 and TRBJ2-5, reads KAGVTQTPRYLIKTRGQQVTLSCSPISGHRSVSWYQQTPGQGLQFLFEYFSETQRNKGNFPGRFSGRQFSNSRSEMNVSTLELGDSALYLCASSETGFQETQYFGPGTRLLVL.

This clonotype was seen many times. This chain joins TRBV12-3 or TRBV12-4 and TRBJ2-3, with unresolved D. The germline V and J ends were trimmed by 8 bases and 2 bases, with 11 bases remaining between them. This CDR3 region has 13 residues. CDR3 sequence: CASRERPTDTQYF. CDR3 sequence (DNA): TGTGCCAGCCGCGAACGGCCCACAGATACGCAGTATTTT.